These 20 T cell receptor beta chains originate from one sample sequenced in a study of T cell changes during pregnancy in multiple sclerosis. Some clones are missing from TCRdb's copy, which holds only in-frame ones; the method was immunoSEQ multiplex PCR. This table has approximately 84,000 clones, approximately 95% appearing once. The source material was peripheral blood, sampled in the second trimester of pregnancy. These TCRs come from a female donor in good health, enrolled as a control in a pregnancy study.

V gene TRBV10-3 combines with J gene TRBJ2-1; 12 bases agree with TRBD2. Germline loops: CDR1 ENHRY, CDR2 SYGVKD. V shed 2 bases, J shed 5 bases, and the junction held 4 bases outside the gene matches. The CDR3 is 16 amino acids. CDR3 DNA: TGTGCCATCAGTGAGCCTTGGACTAGCGGGAACAATGAGCAGTTCTTC. Translating it yields CAISEPWTSGNNEQFF.

This chain links TRBV19 with TRBJ2-7, with 7 nucleotides matching TRBD2. The CDR3 spans 15 residues. The trim removed 3 bases at V and 2 bases at J, leaving 7 bases unmatched. Germline loops: CDR1 LNHDA, CDR2 SQIVND (reference sequence). In DNA, the CDR3 is TGTGCCAGTAGTATGAGTCTAGCGGCCGCCTACGAGCAGTACTTC. Its protein product is CASSMSLAAAYEQYF.

This clone appeared once. The gene calls are TRBV28 and TRBJ1-5, with D perhaps TRBD1 (5 bases). Germline assignment: CDR1 MDHEN and CDR2 SYDVKM. The CDR3 runs to 13 residues. V dropped 2 bases and J dropped 7 bases, with 9 bases sitting between them. The CDR3 is CASSLSRGQPQHF. The CDR3 DNA is TGTGCCAGCAGTTTAAGTAGGGGCCAGCCCCAGCATTTT.

Comment on this clone: At one boundary the junction diverges from the germline segment, which might be a read error. The chain links TRBV7-2 to TRBJ2-7, with TRBD2 identical over 11 bases. CDR1 is SGHTA and CDR2 is FQGNSA in the germline V gene. The CDR3 has 14 amino acids. CDR3 sequence: CVSSSTSGSYEQYF. The CDR3 DNA is TGTGTCAGCAGCTCCACTAGCGGGAGCTACGAGCAGTACTTC. Full variable domain (outside the CDR3, taken from reference TRBV7-2 and TRBJ2-7): GAGVSQSPSNKVTEKGKDVELRCDPISGHTALYWYRQSLGQGLEFLIYFQGNSAPDKSGLPSDRFSAERTGGSVSTLTIQRTQQEDSAVYLCVSSSTSGSYEQYFGPGTRLTVT.

This chain links TRBV4-1 with TRBJ2-1; D unclear. Looked up from germline, CDR1 is MGHRA and CDR2 is YSYEKL. Trimming took off 1 base at V and 8 bases at J, with 12 bases between the two ends. There are 14 residues in the CDR3. CDR3 region: CASSQVPPSDEQFF. The CDR3 region has the DNA TGCGCCAGCAGCCAAGTCCCCCCAAGCGATGAGCAGTTCTTC.

This rearrangement joins TRBV7-2 to TRBJ2-7; D is unresolved. The CDR3 loop spans 15 amino acids. Germline V gene sequence: CDR1 SGHTA, CDR2 FQGNSA. The germline V and J ends were trimmed by 1 base and 3 bases, with 13 bases remaining between them. CDR3: CASSLVPGPNYEQYF. CDR3 nucleotide sequence: TGTGCCAGCAGCTTAGTTCCTGGGCCGAACTACGAGCAGTACTTC.

The rearrangement links TRBV27 to TRBJ2-6; D is uncertain. The CDR3 runs 14 residues. Between the trimmed V and J ends, which lost 8 bases and 0 bases, there was a span of 8 bases. Germline V gene data show CDR1 as MNHEY and CDR2 as SMNVEV (reference sequence). DNA for the CDR3: TGTGCCAGCGGTAGTCTCTCTGGGGCCAACGTCCTGACTTTC. Amino acids: CASGSLSGANVLTF.

V is TRBV19 and J is TRBJ2-1; 9 positions agree with TRBD2. V dropped 9 bases and J dropped 2; count of bases not matched to a gene: 20. Germline assignment: CDR1 LNHDA and CDR2 SQIVND (reference sequence). The CDR3 sequence is 19 residues long. CDR3 sequence: CASEPTSGQQPGAYNEQFF. The CDR3 region has the DNA TGTGCCAGCGAGCCGACTAGCGGACAACAACCCGGGGCCTACAATGAGCAGTTCTTC.

The rearrangement joins TRBV28 to TRBJ2-2, with TRBD1 matching over 7 bases. Germline V gene sequence: CDR1 MDHEN, CDR2 SYDVKM. This CDR3 comprises 15 residues. The V gene end was trimmed by 5 bases and the J gene end by 0 bases; junction bases not matched to a gene: 3. This chain's CDR3 is CASSTGTANTGELFF. The CDR3 DNA sequence: TGTGCCAGCAGTACCGGGACAGCGAACACCGGGGAGCTGTTTTTT.

This sequence joins TRBV5-1 and TRBJ2-1; 7 positions match TRBD1. Trimming took 3 bases from V and 8 from J; bases not matched to a gene: 5. The length of the CDR3 is 13 residues. Germline assignment: CDR1 SGHRS and CDR2 YFSETQ. The CDR3 DNA is TGCGCCAGCAGCTCCGGGGACAGCGATGAGCAGTTCTTC. It codes for CASSSGDSDEQFF.

This clone was detected a few times. The genes are TRBV5-5 and TRBJ1-5; a possible D gene is TRBD1 (6 bases). The CDR3 has 13 amino acids. Germline CDR1 reads SGHKS; CDR2 reads YYEKEE (reference sequence). V was cut by 0 bases and J by 5 bases, with 6 bases left in between. The CDR3 DNA reads as TGTGCCAGCAGCTTGGACAGGGATCAGCCCCAGCATTTT. It codes for CASSLDRDQPQHF.

This chain connects TRBV21-1 to TRBJ2-3; no check of the table's D call, TRBD2, against the DNA was made. TRBV21-1 is a pseudogene. This CDR3 is built from 18 residues. DNA for the CDR3: TGTGCCAGCAGCCCTCGGCTAGCGGGTGGGTCTAGCACAGATACGCAGTATTTT. Protein sequence: CASSPRLAGGSSTDTQYF.

The chain uses TRBV27 and TRBJ2-1; TRBD2 aligns across 9 bases. Unmatched junction bases numbered 5, after V lost 3 bases and J lost 5 bases. The CDR3 runs 15 residues. Germline V gene data show CDR1 as MNHEY and CDR2 as SMNVEV (reference sequence). For the CDR3, the DNA is TGTGCCAGCAGTTTCCGGGGACTAGCCAACAATGAGCAGTTCTTC. Residues: CASSFRGLANNEQFF.

About this clone: A junction boundary mismatches the germline segment, possibly from a read error. V is TRBV30 and J is TRBJ2-7; 12 bases match TRBD2. CDR1 and CDR2 (germline): GTSNPN, SVGIG (reference sequence). CDR3 length: 12 amino acids. CDR3 sequence reads: CAWSSSGRASVF. CDR3 nucleotide sequence: TGTGCCTGGAGTTCTAGCGGGAGGGCCTCCGTCTTC.

The chain combines TRBV9 with TRBJ2-1; 7 positions match TRBD2. In germline, CDR1 is SGDLS, CDR2 YYNGEE. This CDR3 has 12 amino acids. The ends lost 2 bases at V and 8 bases at J; junction bases unmatched: 1. CDR3 sequence reads: CASSVGLHEQFF. The DNA of the CDR3 is TGTGCCAGCAGCGTGGGACTACATGAGCAGTTCTTC.

J is TRBJ2-2 and V is TRBV7-2; 12 bases are shared with TRBD2. Germline CDR1 SGHTA, CDR2 FQGNSA. The CDR3 consists of 18 residues. The V and J ends lost 3 bases and 7 bases, in that order; junction bases with no gene match: 12. As DNA, the CDR3 is TGTGCCAGCAGCTTGCCCCGACGGACTAGCGGGAAGGACGGGGAGCTGTTTTTT. Translated, it gives CASSLPRRTSGKDGELFF. Together with reference TRBV7-2 and TRBJ2-2, the CDR3 gives the full variable domain: GAGVSQSPSNKVTEKGKDVELRCDPISGHTALYWYRQSLGQGLEFLIYFQGNSAPDKSGLPSDRFSAERTGGSVSTLTIQRTQQEDSAVYLCASSLPRRTSGKDGELFFGEGSRLTVL.

The chain couples TRBV2 to TRBJ1-4; TRBD1 matches at 9 bases. The CDR3 covers 17 residues. CDR1 and CDR2 (germline): SNHLY, FYNNEI. J was trimmed by 2 bases and V by 3 bases; bases with no gene match: 7. The CDR3 DNA is TGTGCCAGCAGTGACCTGGGGACAGGGCTTACTAATGAAAAACTGTTTTTT. Translating gives CASSDLGTGLTNEKLFF.

The V gene is TRBV7-8, the J gene TRBJ1-4, with 7 nucleotides matching TRBD1. V was clipped by 5 bases and J by 7 bases; unmatched bases: 16. Per the germline V gene, CDR1 is SGHVS and CDR2 is FQNEAQ. The CDR3 is 17 amino acids. In DNA, the CDR3 is TGTGCCAGCAGCGCCCGCGGAACAGGGGTGAGGAGTGAAAAACTGTTTTTT. It encodes CASSARGTGVRSEKLFF.

This clone was observed once. This chain joins TRBV7-9 and TRBJ1-2; possible D gene TRBD1, 5 bases. This CDR3 region has 15 residues. Germline loops: CDR1 SEHNR, CDR2 FQNEAQ (reference sequence). V was clipped by 1 base and J by 3 bases, with 12 bases between them. This CDR3 is CASSLGRVGDYGYTF. CDR3 bases: TGTGCCAGCAGCTTAGGCAGGGTTGGTGACTATGGCTACACCTTC.

The genes are TRBV2 and TRBJ2-3; TRBD2 agrees at 7 bases. The CDR3 spans 15 residues. CDR1 SNHLY and CDR2 FYNNEI come from the germline V gene. Trimming cost V 4 bases and J 3 bases; bases outside gene matches: 7. CDR3 DNA: TGTGCCAGCAGTGCCGCGGGAGTCGGGACAGATACGCAGTATTTT. Translated, it gives CASSAAGVGTDTQYF.